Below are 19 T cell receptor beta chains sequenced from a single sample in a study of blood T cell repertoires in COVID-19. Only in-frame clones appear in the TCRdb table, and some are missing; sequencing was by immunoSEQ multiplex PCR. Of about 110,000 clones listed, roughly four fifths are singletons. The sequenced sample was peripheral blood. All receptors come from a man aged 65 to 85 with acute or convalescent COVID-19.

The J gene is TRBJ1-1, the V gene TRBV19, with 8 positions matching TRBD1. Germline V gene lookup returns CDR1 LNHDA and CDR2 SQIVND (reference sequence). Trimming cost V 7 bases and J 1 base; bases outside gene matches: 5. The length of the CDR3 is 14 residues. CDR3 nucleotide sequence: TGTGCCAGTACCAGGGACAGGCCGAACACTGAAGCTTTCTTT. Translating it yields CASTRDRPNTEAFF.

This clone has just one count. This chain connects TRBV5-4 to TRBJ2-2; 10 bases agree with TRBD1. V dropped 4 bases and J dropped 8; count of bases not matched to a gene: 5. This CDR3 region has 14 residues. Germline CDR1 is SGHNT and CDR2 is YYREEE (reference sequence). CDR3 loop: CASSHRQGAGELFF. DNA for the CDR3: TGTGCCAGCAGCCACCGACAGGGGGCGGGGGAGCTGTTTTTT.

CDR3 amino acids: CASSPQTGQGWDTQYF. In nucleotides, the CDR3 is TGTGCCAGCAGCCCACAGACTGGACAGGGGTGGGATACGCAGTATTTT. The rearrangement links TRBV11-3 to TRBJ2-3; TRBD1 agrees at 9 bases. The germline V gene encodes CDR1 SGHNT and CDR2 YENEEA. After removal of 5 bases from V and 6 bases from J, the junction contained 12 bases not matched to a gene. The CDR3 covers 16 residues.

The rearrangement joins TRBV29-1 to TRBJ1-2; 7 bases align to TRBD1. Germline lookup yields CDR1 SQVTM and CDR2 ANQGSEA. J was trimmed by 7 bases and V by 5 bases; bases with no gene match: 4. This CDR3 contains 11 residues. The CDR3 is CSVSPGGGYTF. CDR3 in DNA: TGCAGCGTTTCTCCAGGGGGTGGCTACACCTTC.

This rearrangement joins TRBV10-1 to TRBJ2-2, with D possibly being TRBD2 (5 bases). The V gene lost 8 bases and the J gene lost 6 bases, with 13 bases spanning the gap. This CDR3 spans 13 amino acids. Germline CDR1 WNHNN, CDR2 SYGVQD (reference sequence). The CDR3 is CASGYGVPGELFF. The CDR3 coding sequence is TGCGCCAGCGGTTACGGGGTCCCCGGGGAGCTGTTTTTT.

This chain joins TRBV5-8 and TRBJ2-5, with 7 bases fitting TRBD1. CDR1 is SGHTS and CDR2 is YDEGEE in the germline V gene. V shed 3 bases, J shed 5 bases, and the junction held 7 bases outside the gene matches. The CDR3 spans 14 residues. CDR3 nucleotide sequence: TGTGCCAGCAGCTCGTACAGGGGTTGGGAGACCCAGTACTTC. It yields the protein CASSSYRGWETQYF.

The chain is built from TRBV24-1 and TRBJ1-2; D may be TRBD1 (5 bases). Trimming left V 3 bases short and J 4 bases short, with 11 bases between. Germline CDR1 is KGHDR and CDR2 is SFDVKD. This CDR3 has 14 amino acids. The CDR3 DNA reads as TGTGCCACCAGTGATACAGACAGTTTCTATGGCTACACCTTC. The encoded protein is CATSDTDSFYGYTF.

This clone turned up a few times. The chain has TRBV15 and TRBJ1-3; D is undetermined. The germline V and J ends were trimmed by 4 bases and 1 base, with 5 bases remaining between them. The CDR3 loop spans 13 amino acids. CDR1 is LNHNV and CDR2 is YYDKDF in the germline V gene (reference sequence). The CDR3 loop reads CATSIPSGNTIYF. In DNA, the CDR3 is TGTGCCACCAGCATCCCTTCTGGAAACACCATATATTTT.

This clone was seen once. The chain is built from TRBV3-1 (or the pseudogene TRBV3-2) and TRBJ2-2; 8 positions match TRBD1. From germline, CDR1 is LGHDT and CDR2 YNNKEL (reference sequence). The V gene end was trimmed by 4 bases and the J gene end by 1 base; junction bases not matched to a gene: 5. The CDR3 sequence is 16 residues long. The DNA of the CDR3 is TGTGCCAGCAGCCGCGGACAGGGCTGGAACACCGGGGAGCTGTTTTTT. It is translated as CASSRGQGWNTGELFF.

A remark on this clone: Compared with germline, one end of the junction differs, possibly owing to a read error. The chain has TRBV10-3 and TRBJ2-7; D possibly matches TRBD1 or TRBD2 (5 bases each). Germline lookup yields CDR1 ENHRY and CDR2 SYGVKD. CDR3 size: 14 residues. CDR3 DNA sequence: TGTGCCACCAGTGGGGGAGACTCCTCGGGGGAGCAGTACTTC. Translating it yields CATSGGDSSGEQYF.

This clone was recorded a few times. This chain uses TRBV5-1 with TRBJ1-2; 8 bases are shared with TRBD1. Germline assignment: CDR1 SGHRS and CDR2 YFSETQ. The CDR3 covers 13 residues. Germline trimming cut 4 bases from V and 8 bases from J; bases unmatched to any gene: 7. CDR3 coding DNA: TGCGCCAGCAGCCAAACAGGGGGAAGAGGCTACACCTTC. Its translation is CASSQTGGRGYTF.

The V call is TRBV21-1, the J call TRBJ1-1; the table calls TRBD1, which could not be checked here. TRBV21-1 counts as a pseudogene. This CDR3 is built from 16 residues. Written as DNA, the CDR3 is TGTGCCAGCAGCAAGTCCCAGGGGGCTTTGAACACTGAAGCTTTCTTT. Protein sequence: CASSKSQGALNTEAFF.

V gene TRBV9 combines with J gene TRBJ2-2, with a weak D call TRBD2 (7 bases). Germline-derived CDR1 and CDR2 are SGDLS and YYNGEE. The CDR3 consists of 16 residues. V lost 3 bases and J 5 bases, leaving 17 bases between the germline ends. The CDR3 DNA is TGTGCCAGCAGCGAGAGAGGGGGGGCCCGGACCGGGGAGCTGTTTTTT. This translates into CASSERGGARTGELFF. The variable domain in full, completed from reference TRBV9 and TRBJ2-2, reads DSGVTQTPKHLITATGQRVTLRCSPRSGDLSVYWYQQSLDQGLQFLIQYYNGEERAKGNILERFSAQQFPDLHSELNLSSLELGDSALYFCASSERGGARTGELFFGEGSRLTVL.

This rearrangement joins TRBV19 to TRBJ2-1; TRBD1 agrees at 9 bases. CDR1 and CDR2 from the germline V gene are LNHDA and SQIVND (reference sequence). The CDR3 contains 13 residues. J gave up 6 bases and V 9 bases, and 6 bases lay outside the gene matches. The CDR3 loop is CASHGQGPNEQFF. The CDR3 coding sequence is TGTGCCAGCCACGGACAGGGGCCCAATGAGCAGTTCTTC.

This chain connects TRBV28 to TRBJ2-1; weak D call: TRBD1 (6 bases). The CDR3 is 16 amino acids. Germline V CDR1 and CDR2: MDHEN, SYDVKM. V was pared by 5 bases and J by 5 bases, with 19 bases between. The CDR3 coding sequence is TGTGCCAGCAGTCACCTCTCACAGGGCTTCAACAATGAGCAGTTCTTC. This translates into CASSHLSQGFNNEQFF.

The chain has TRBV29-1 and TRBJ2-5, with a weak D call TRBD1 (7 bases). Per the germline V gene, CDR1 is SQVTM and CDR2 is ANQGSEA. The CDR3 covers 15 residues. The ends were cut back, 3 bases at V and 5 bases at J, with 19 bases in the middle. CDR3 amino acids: CSVDIRRGRGETQYF. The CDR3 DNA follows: TGCAGCGTTGATATAAGGAGGGGGCGCGGGGAGACCCAGTACTTC.

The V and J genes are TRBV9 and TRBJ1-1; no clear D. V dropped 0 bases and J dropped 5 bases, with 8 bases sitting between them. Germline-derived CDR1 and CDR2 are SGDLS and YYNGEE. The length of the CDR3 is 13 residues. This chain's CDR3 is CASSVDQETEAFF. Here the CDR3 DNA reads TGTGCCAGCAGCGTAGATCAGGAAACTGAAGCTTTCTTT.

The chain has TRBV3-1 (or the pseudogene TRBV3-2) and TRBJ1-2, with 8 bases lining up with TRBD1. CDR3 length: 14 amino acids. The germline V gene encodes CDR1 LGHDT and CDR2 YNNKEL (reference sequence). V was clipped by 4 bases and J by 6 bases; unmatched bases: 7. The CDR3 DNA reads TGTGCCAGCAGCCTATCTACAGGGGGTAATGGCTACACCTTC. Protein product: CASSLSTGGNGYTF.

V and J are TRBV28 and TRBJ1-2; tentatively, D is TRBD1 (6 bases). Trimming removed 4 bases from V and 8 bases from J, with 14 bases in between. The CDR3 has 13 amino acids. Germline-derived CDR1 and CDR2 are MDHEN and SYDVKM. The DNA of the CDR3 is TGTGCCAGCAGTTACCGACAGGCAGAAGGCTACACCTTC. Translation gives CASSYRQAEGYTF.